The clone carrying this T cell receptor (beta chain) has ten or more counts. Its antigen is not identified. These data come from a study of regulatory T cells in long-lasting Graves disease. Study-level background: The study counted Graves' disease as persistent given over 5 years of antithyroid drugs and positive TSH receptor antibodies. General study results and limits: Persistent disease exhibited a predilection for TRBV28, TRBJ1-2 and TRBJ2-5. Thyroid tissue went unstudied; only peripheral blood was examined.

Construction of TCR beta libraries relied on iRepertoire HTBI primers and on Arm-PCR targeting CDR3 regions. Using its own MiXCR run on the multiplex PCR reads, TCRdb lists one record per CDR3 protein. Here the sample spans around 460,000 distinct CDR3 sequences, 20% to 25% being singletons. Time point in this sample: persistent/refractory GD, antithyroid drugs over 5 years with positive TRAb. PBMCs provided the RNA from which the TCR library was made. With 10 bases removed from V and 8 bases from J, the gap between germline ends came to 26 bases. CDR3 length: 15 residues. Germline values: CDR1 MNHNS, CDR2 SASEGT.

The clonotype comes from a female donor with Graves disease. The chain has TRBV6-1 and TRBJ1-2; possibly TRBD1 for D (6 bases). Here the sequenced sample was peripheral blood mononuclear cells (PBMCs), taken when the disease was refractory, from a patient treated with antithyroid drugs. The CDR3 reads CAITWTERPPFGYTF. CDR3 sequence (DNA): TGTGCCATCACCTGGACAGAAAGGCCCCCATTCGGCTACACCTTC.